This TCR beta chain was sequenced in a study of liver allograft versus peripheral blood T cells (dated by TCRdb to 2018 to 2020). Looking at the study overall: T cell receptor repertoires present within transplanted livers were compared with repertoires in the peripheral blood of liver transplant recipients. Paper-wide results and their limitations: T cell receptor repertoires inside liver allografts were reported to differ from those detected in peripheral blood.

The run used an Illumina MiSeq. TCRdb handled the public reads itself, with Q25 trimming in fastp and clone calling in MiXCR, and kept productive beta chains. Entries are consolidated by CDR3 protein sequence, retaining the most common genes and DNA. The sample has about 5,200 distinct CDR3 sequences on record, about a sixth of them singletons. The ten largest clones capture roughly 49% of the sample. About this clonotype: The clone's antigen remains unknown. This may arise from a read error, as a much more abundant clone is one base away.

From cysteine to phenylalanine, the CDR3 is 11 amino acids long. The kept DNA is CDR3 alone, 33 bases in frame from the first base. CDR1 LNHDA and CDR2 SQIVND were looked up in the germline V gene (reference sequence). The sequence was obtained from a human patient who had a liver transplant. Some T cells may originate with the graft donor following a transplant. The chain is made from TRBV19 and TRBJ1-3; no confident D gene assignment can be made. The DNA reads as follows: TGTACCAGTAACCCTGGAAACACCATATATTTT. Its protein reads: CTSNPGNTIYF.